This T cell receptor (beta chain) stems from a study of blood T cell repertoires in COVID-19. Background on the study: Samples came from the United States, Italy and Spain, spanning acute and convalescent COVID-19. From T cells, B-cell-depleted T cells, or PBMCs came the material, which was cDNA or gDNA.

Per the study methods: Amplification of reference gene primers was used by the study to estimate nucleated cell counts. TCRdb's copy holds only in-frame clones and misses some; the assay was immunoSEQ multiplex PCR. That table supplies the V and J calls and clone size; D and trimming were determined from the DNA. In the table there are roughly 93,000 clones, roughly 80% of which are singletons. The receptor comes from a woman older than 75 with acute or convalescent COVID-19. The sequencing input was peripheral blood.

The CDR3 DNA reads TGTGCCAGCAGTTTAGGTTGGAGGTCCACAGATACGCAGTATTTT. It codes for CASSLGWRSTDTQYF. The rearrangement joins TRBV27 to TRBJ2-3, with a weak D call TRBD2 (5 bases). The CDR3 consists of 15 residues. The germline V gene encodes CDR1 MNHEY and CDR2 SMNVEV (reference sequence). V was shortened by 2 bases and J by 2 bases, with 11 bases between the two germline ends.